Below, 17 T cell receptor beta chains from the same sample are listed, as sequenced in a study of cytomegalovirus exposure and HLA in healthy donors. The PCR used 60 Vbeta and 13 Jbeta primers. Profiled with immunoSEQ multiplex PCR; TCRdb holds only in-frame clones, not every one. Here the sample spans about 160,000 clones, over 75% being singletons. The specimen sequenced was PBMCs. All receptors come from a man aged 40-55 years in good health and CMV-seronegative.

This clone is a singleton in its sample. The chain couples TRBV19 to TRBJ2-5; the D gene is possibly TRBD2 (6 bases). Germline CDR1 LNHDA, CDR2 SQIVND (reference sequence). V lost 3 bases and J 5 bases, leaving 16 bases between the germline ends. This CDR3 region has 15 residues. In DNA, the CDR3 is TGTGCCAGTAGTATGGAGGGTCAGCGGGTGGAGACCCAGTACTTC. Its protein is CASSMEGQRVETQYF.

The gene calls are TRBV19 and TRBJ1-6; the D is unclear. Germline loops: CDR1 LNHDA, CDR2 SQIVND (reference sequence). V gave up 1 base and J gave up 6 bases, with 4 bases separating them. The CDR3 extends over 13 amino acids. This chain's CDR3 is CASSIGGNSPLHF. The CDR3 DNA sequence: TGTGCCAGTAGTATAGGAGGTAATTCACCCCTCCACTTT.

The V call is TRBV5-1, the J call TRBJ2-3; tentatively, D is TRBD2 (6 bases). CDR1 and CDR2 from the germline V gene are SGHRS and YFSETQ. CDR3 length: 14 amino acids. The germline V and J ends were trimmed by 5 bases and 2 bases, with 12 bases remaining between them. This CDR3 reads CASRRGGFTDTQYF. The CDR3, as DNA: TGCGCCAGCAGGCGGGGCGGCTTCACAGATACGCAGTATTTT. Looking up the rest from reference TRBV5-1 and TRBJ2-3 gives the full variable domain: KAGVTQTPRYLIKTRGQQVTLSCSPISGHRSVSWYQQTPGQGLQFLFEYFSETQRNKGNFPGRFSGRQFSNSRSEMNVSTLELGDSALYLCASRRGGFTDTQYFGPGTRLTVL.

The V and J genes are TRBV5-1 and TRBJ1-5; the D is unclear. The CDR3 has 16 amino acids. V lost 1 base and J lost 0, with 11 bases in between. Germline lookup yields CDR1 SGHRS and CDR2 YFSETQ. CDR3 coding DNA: TGCGCCAGCAGCTTGTCCGGGTCCTATAGCAATCAGCCCCAGCATTTT. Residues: CASSLSGSYSNQPQHF.

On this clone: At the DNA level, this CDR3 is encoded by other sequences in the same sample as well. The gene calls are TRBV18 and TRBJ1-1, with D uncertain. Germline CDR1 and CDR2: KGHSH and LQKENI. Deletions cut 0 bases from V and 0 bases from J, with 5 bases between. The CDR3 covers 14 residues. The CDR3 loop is CASSPPSVNTEAFF. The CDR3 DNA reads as TGTGCCAGCTCACCACCGTCGGTGAACACTGAAGCTTTCTTT.

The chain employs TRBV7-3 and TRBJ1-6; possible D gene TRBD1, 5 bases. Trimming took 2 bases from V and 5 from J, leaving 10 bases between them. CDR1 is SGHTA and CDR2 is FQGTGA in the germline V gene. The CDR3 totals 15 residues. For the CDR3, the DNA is TGTGCCAGCAGCTTATCAGGGCTCGATAATTCACCCCTCCACTTT. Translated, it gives CASSLSGLDNSPLHF.

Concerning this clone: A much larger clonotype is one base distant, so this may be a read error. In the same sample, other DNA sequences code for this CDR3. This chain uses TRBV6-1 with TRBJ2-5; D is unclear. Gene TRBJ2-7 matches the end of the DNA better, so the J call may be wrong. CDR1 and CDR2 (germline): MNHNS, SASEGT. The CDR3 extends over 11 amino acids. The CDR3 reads CASSERYEQYF. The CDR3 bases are TGTGCCAGCAGTGAGCGCTACGAGCAGTACTTC.

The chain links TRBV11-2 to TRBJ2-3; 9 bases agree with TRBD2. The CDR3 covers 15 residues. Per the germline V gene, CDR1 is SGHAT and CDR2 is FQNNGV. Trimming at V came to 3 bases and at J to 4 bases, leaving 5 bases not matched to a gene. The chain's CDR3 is CASSFRGGAPDTQYF. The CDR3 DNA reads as TGTGCCAGCAGCTTCCGCGGGGGGGCCCCAGATACGCAGTATTTT.

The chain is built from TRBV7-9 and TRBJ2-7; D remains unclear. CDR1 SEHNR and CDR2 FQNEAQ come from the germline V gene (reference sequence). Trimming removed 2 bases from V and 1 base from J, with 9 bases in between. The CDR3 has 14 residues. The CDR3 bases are TGTGCCAGCAGCTTAAGTGCGGAGTCCTACGAGCAGTACTTC. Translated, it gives CASSLSAESYEQYF.

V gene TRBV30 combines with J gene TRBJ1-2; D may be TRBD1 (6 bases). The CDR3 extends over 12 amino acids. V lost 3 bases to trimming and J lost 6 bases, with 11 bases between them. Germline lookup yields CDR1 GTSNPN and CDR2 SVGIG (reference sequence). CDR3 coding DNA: TGTGCCTGGAGAATCTACAGGGATGGCTACACCTTC. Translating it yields CAWRIYRDGYTF.

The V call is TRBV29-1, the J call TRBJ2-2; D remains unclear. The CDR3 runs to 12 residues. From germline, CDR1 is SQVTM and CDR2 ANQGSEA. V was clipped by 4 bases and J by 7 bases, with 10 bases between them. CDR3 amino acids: CSVVKPIGELFF. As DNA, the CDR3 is TGCAGCGTTGTAAAGCCGATCGGGGAGCTGTTTTTT.

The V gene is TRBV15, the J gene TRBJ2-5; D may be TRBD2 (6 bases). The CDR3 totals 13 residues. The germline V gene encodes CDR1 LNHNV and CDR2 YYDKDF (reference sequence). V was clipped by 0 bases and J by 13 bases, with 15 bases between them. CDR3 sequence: CATSRDRILGGYF. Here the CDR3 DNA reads TGTGCCACCAGCAGAGATCGAATATTGGGAGGGTACTTC.

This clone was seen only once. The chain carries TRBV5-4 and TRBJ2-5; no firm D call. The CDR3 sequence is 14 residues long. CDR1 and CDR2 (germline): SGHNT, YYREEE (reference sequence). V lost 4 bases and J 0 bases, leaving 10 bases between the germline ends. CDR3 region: CASSPRSHQETQYF. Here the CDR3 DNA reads TGTGCCAGCAGCCCCCGGTCCCACCAAGAGACCCAGTACTTC.

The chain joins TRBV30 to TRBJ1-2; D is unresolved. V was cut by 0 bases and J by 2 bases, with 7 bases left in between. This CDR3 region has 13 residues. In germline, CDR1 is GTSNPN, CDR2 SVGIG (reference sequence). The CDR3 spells CAWSVSGNYGYTF. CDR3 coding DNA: TGTGCCTGGAGTGTCTCGGGGAACTATGGCTACACCTTC.

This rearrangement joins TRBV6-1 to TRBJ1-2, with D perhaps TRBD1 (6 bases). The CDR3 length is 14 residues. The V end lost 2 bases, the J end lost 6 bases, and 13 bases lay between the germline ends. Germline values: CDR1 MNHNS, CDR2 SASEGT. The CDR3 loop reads CASSELDSFNGYTF. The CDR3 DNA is TGTGCCAGCAGTGAACTGGACAGCTTTAATGGCTACACCTTC.

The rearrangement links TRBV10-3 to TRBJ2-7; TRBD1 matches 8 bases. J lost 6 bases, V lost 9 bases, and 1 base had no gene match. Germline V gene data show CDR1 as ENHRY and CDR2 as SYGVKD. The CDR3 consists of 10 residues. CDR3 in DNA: TGTGCCATAGGACAGGGCGAGCAGTACTTC. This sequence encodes CAIGQGEQYF.

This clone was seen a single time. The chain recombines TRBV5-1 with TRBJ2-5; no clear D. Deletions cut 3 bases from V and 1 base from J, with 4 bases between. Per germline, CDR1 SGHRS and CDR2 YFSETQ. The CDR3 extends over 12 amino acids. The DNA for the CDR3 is TGCGCCAGCAGCTGGGCCCAAGAGACCCAGTACTTC. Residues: CASSWAQETQYF.